The 17 T cell receptor beta chains below come from one sample, sequenced in a study of blood T cells in healthy people across ages. Alongside a J-beta primer mix, a sample-barcoded 5' primer served in a second PCR lasting about 7 to 12 cycles. TCRdb fed the 5' RACE reads into MiXCR, producing one record per CDR3 protein. The sample lists around 1,800,000 distinct CDR3 sequences, 35% to 50% occurring once. Sequenced material: blood. The receptor source for this set is a human donor in good health.

Ten or more counts support this clonotype. The chain employs TRBV10-3 and TRBJ2-7; 7 bases agree with TRBD1. CDR3 length: 14 amino acids. The V and J ends lost 2 bases and 5 bases, in that order; junction bases with no gene match: 6. The germline V gene encodes CDR1 ENHRY and CDR2 SYGVKD. CDR3 sequence reads: CAISETGDLNEQYF. In DNA form, the CDR3 reads TGTGCCATCAGTGAGACAGGGGACCTCAACGAGCAGTACTTC.

This clonotype was counted a few times. The V gene is TRBV2, the J gene TRBJ2-1, with TRBD1 as a possible D gene (6 bases). Germline V gene lookup returns CDR1 SNHLY and CDR2 FYNNEI. This CDR3 comprises 14 residues. V was pared by 6 bases and J by 7 bases, with 16 bases between. This chain's CDR3 is CASRTLYRENEQFF. The DNA for the CDR3 is TGTGCCAGCAGGACCCTTTACAGGGAGAATGAGCAGTTCTTC.

The chain is built from TRBV29-1 and TRBJ2-1; no clear D gene. The CDR3 extends over 11 amino acids. Per germline, CDR1 SQVTM and CDR2 ANQGSEA. Trimming took 3 bases from V and 7 from J, leaving 7 bases between them. CDR3 protein: CSVEKGNEQFF. The CDR3 DNA reads TGCAGCGTTGAGAAGGGTAATGAGCAGTTCTTC.

This chain links TRBV15 with TRBJ1-4; tentatively, D is TRBD1 (6 bases). The CDR3 has 18 residues. V was pared by 3 bases and J by 6 bases, with 23 bases between. The germline V gene has CDR1 LNHNV and CDR2 YYDKDF (reference sequence). The CDR3 DNA reads TGTGCCACCAGCAGCTGGATCAGGGGCCGCTTGGTAGATGAAAAACTGTTTTTT. This gives the protein CATSSWIRGRLVDEKLFF.

The chain employs TRBV6-2 or TRBV6-3 and TRBJ2-1, with D perhaps given as TRBD1 or TRBD2 (5 bases each). The V gene's germline CDR1 is MNHEY and CDR2 SVGEGT. This CDR3 comprises 14 residues. Trimming removed 7 bases from V and 6 bases from J, with 16 bases in between. The CDR3 sequence: CASTRGLASNEQFF. In DNA, the CDR3 is TGTGCCAGCACCCGGGGCCTGGCGTCCAATGAGCAGTTCTTC.

The J gene is TRBJ1-2, the V gene TRBV20-1; weak D call: TRBD1 (6 bases). The CDR3 runs to 12 residues. V gave up 4 bases and J gave up 4 bases, with 10 bases separating them. The V gene's germline CDR1 is DFQATT and CDR2 SNEGSKA (reference sequence). CDR3 bases: TGCAGTGCTACCGGGACAAGCTATGGCTACACCTTC. This codes for CSATGTSYGYTF.

The V and J genes are TRBV7-8 and TRBJ1-2; 8 bases are shared with TRBD1. Per the germline V gene, CDR1 is SGHVS and CDR2 is FQNEAQ. The CDR3 consists of 14 residues. V lost 5 bases to trimming and J lost 6 bases; unmatched junction nucleotides: 8. The CDR3 region has the DNA TGTGCCAGCAGCCCAGCTAGACAGGGGCATGGCTACACCTTC. Amino acids: CASSPARQGHGYTF. Based on the CDR3 plus reference TRBV7-8 and TRBJ1-2, the full variable domain is GAGVSQSPRYKVAKRGQDVALRCDPISGHVSLFWYQQALGQGPEFLTYFQNEAQLDKSGLPSDRFFAERPEGSVSTLKIQRTQQEDSAVYLCASSPARQGHGYTFGSGTRLTVV.

The chain recombines TRBV4-3 with TRBJ1-1; no clear D. V lost 1 base, J lost 0 bases, and 6 bases lay in between. The CDR3 sequence is 14 residues long. Germline V gives CDR1 LGHNA, CDR2 YSLEER. The CDR3 nucleotides are TGCGCCAGCAGCCAAGTATTCATGAACACTGAAGCTTTCTTT. Encoded protein: CASSQVFMNTEAFF.

In its sample, this clonotype was seen a few times. The genes are TRBV9 and TRBJ2-6, with 8 bases aligning to TRBD1. The J segment lost 4 bases and the V segment lost 8 bases, leaving 8 bases of the junction unmatched. From germline, CDR1 is SGDLS and CDR2 YYNGEE. The CDR3 spans 15 residues. CDR3 DNA sequence: TGTGCCAGTTCCCAGGGGGCGCGAGGGGCCAACGTCCTGACTTTC. It yields the protein CASSQGARGANVLTF.

The chain carries TRBV6-1 and TRBJ2-1; D unclear. The ends were cut back, 2 bases at V and 3 bases at J, with 11 bases in the middle. The CDR3 has 15 residues. The germline V gene encodes CDR1 MNHNS and CDR2 SASEGT. CDR3 amino acids: CASSETRSNYNEQFF. In nucleotides, the CDR3 is TGTGCCAGCAGTGAAACCAGGTCCAACTACAATGAGCAGTTCTTC.

The table lists this clonotype with a few counts. The genes are TRBV6-5 and TRBJ2-1; D remains unclear. The V and J ends lost 5 bases and 6 bases respectively, with 8 bases between them. The CDR3 runs to 12 residues. Germline V CDR1 and CDR2: MNHEY, SVGAGI. The CDR3 sequence: CASSQTPNEQFF. In nucleotides, the CDR3 is TGTGCCAGCAGTCAAACGCCCAATGAGCAGTTCTTC.

This clonotype was picked up a small number of times. CDR3 protein: CASSLALGEYTEAFF. The CDR3 DNA reads TGTGCCAGCAGCTTAGCTTTAGGGGAGTACACTGAAGCTTTCTTT. The chain is built from TRBV7-3 and TRBJ1-1; maybe TRBD1 (5 bases). Trimming stripped 2 bases from V and 3 bases from J, with 13 bases between. The germline gives CDR1 SGHTA, CDR2 FQGTGA. This CDR3 region has 15 residues.

The CDR3 DNA reads as TGTGCCAGCAGCTTAATGGGTAGGGTGGGCACTGAAGCTTTCTTT. As protein: CASSLMGRVGTEAFF. The chain joins TRBV7-8 to TRBJ1-1, with D unclear. With 2 bases removed from V and 4 bases from J, the gap between germline ends came to 14 bases. The CDR3 is 15 residues long. Germline V gives CDR1 SGHVS, CDR2 FQNEAQ.

The V gene is TRBV2, the J gene TRBJ2-1, with D perhaps given as TRBD1 or TRBD2 (5 bases each). V dropped 11 bases and J dropped 10 bases, with 21 bases sitting between them. Germline V gene lookup returns CDR1 SNHLY and CDR2 FYNNEI. The CDR3 sequence is 13 residues long. DNA for the CDR3: TGTGCCGGGGTTCGGGACCAGCATCGAGAGCAGTTCTTC. Protein product: CAGVRDQHREQFF. Using reference TRBV2 and TRBJ2-1 for the parts outside the CDR3, the full variable domain is EPEVTQTPSHQVTQMGQEVILRCVPISNHLYFYWYRQILGQKVEFLVSFYNNEISEKSEIFDDQFSVERPDGSNFTLKIRSTKLEDSAMYFCAGVRDQHREQFFGPGTRLTVL.

This clonotype was observed at least ten times. The chain couples TRBV12-3 or TRBV12-4 to TRBJ2-5; TRBD1 is a possible D gene (7 bases). This CDR3 comprises 14 residues. Trimming shortened V by 4 bases and J by 2 bases, and 11 bases separated the two germline ends. In DNA form, the CDR3 reads TGTGCCAGCAGTTCGACAGGGAGGCAAGAGACCCAGTACTTC. Protein: CASSSTGRQETQYF.

In nucleotides, the CDR3 is TGTGCCAGCAGTGAGGGGACAGGGGGCTATCAGCCCCAGCATTTT. Amino acids: CASSEGTGGYQPQHF. The chain recombines TRBV25-1 with TRBJ1-5; the match to TRBD1 covers 12 bases. V shed 3 bases and J 5 bases; nucleotides not matched to a gene: 2. This CDR3 contains 15 residues. CDR1 is MGHDK, CDR2 SYGVNS, per germline.

The gene calls are TRBV6-2 or TRBV6-3 and TRBJ2-3, with D maybe TRBD2 (5 bases). The CDR3 runs to 14 residues. Per germline, CDR1 MNHEY and CDR2 SVGEGT. V was pared by 0 bases and J by 4 bases, with 8 bases between. In nucleotides, the CDR3 is TGTGCCAGCAGTTACTCGGCTAGCCCAGATACGCAGTATTTT. Residues: CASSYSASPDTQYF.